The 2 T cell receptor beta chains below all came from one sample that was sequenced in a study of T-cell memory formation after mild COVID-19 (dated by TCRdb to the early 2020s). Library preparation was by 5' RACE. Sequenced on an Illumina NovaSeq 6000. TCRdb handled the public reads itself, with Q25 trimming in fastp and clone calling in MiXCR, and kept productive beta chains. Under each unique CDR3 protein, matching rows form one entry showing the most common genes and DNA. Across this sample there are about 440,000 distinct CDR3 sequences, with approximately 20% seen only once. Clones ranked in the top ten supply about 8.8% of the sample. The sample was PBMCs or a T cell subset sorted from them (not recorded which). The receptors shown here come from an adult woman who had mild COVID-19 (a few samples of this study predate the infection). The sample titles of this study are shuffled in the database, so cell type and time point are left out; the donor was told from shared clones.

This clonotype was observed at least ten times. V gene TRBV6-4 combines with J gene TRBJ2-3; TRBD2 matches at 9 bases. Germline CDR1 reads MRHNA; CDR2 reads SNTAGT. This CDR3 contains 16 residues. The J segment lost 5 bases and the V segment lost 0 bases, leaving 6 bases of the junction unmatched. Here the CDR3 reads CASSDSSGGQVDTQYF. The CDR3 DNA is TGTGCCAGCAGTGACTCCAGCGGGGGGCAGGTAGATACGCAGTATTTT.

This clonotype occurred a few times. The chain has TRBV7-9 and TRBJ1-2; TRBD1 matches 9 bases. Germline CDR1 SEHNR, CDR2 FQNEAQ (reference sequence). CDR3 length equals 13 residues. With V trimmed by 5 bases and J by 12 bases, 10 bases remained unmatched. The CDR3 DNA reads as TGTGCCAGCAGCGCGGGACAGGGAGACGGAAACACCTTC. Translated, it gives CASSAGQGDGNTF. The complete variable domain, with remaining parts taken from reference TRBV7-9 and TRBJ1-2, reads DTGVSQNPRHKITKRGQNVTFRCDPISEHNRLYWYRQTLGQGPEFLTYFQNEAQLEKSRLLSDRFSAERPKGSFSTLEIQRTEQGDSAMYLCASSAGQGDGNTFGSGTRLTVV.